This entry describes one TCR beta chain. Clones were read by immunoSEQ multiplex PCR, and TCRdb kept only the in-frame ones, dropping some. The sample has about 70,000 clones, about 94% seen once; the top ten hold approximately 2.8%. This entry is derived from a study of control samples from healthy donors and cancer patients. The CDR3 contains 17 residues. Germline assignment: CDR1 LNHDA and CDR2 SQIVND (reference sequence). Between the trimmed V and J ends, which lost 4 bases and 3 bases, there was a span of 18 bases. Sample: blood. The rearrangement joins TRBV19 to TRBJ2-2, with a weak D call TRBD1 (5 bases). This receptor was identified in a woman aged 25 to 39 in good health. The chain's CDR3 is CASSTHPDTGYTGELFF. DNA of the CDR3: TGTGCCAGTAGTACTCACCCGGATACAGGATACACCGGGGAGCTGTTTTTT.